Below are 3 T cell receptor beta chains sequenced from a single sample in a study of memory CD4+ T cells and cytomegalovirus serostatus. The sort gate was single viable CD3+CD4+CD8-CD45RO+ cells for memory CD4+ T cells. Produced via immunoSEQ multiplex PCR; TCRdb's table is partial and in-frame only. The sample lists about 57,000 clones; less than 85% were seen once. Material: memory CD4+ T cells from blood. These receptors were taken from an adult in good health and CMV-seronegative.

The J gene is TRBJ1-4, the V gene TRBV15, with a tentative D call TRBD1 (5 bases). The germline V gene encodes CDR1 LNHNV and CDR2 YYDKDF (reference sequence). V was shortened by 3 bases and J by 6 bases, with 17 bases between the two germline ends. This CDR3 region has 16 residues. CDR3 coding DNA: TGTGCCACCAGCAGGGATTCGGGGACCGAATATGAAAAACTGTTTTTT. Its translation: CATSRDSGTEYEKLFF.

The gene calls are TRBV5-1 and TRBJ2-5; D perhaps matches TRBD2 (6 bases). Germline lookup yields CDR1 SGHRS and CDR2 YFSETQ. V dropped 4 bases and J dropped 4 bases, with 14 bases sitting between them. The CDR3 extends over 14 amino acids. CDR3 coding DNA: TGCGCCAGCAGCAAGGGCGCGGGGAGAGAGACCCAGTACTTC. Its translation: CASSKGAGRETQYF.

V is TRBV27 and J is TRBJ1-1; perhaps TRBD1 as D (6 bases). V lost 2 bases to trimming and J lost 0 bases, with 10 bases between them. CDR3 size: 15 residues. Germline CDR1 reads MNHEY; CDR2 reads SMNVEV (reference sequence). The CDR3 sequence is CASSLGGILNTEAFF. The CDR3 DNA is TGTGCCAGCAGTTTAGGGGGCATATTGAACACTGAAGCTTTCTTT.